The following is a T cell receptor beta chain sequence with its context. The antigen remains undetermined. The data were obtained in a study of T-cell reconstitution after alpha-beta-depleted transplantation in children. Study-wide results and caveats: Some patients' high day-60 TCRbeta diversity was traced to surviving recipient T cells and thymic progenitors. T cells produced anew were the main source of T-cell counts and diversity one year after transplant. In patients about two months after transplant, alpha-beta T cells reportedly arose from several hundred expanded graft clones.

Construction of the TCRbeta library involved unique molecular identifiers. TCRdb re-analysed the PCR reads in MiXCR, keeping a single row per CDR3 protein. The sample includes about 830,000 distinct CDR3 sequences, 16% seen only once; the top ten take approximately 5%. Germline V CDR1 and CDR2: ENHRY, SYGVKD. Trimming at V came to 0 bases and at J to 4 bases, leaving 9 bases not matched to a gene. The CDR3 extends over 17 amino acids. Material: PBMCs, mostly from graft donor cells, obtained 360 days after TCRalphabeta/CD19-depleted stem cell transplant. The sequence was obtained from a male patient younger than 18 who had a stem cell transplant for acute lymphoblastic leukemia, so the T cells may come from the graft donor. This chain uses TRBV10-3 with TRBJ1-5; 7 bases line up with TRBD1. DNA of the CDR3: TGTGCCATCAGTGAGTCGCTTGGACAGGTAACAAATCAGCCCCAGCATTTT. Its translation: CAISESLGQVTNQPQHF.